Listed below are T cell receptor beta chains from one sample, sequenced in a study of CD8+ T cells in alopecia areata. Produced via immunoSEQ multiplex PCR; TCRdb's table is partial and in-frame only. Of 140,000 to 150,000 clones listed, 62% were seen once; the top ten hold 30% to 45%. Sequencing was performed on CD8+ T cells sorted from blood. The receptors were sampled from a human donor in good health. The CDR3 runs from the conserved cysteine through the conserved F or W.

TRBV2	TRBJ2-3	CASSVGTSGATDTQYF
TRBV30	TRBJ1-1	CAWTLNTEAFF
TRBV28	TRBJ1-5	CASSLPTEYSNQPQHF
TRBV11-2	TRBJ2-7	CASSLVREQYF
TRBV23-1	TRBJ1-5	CATCTVASRFRRYQPQHF
TRBV7-6	TRBJ1-1	CASSSYTAERDTEAFF
TRBV28	TRBJ2-1	CASRETGGNQDEQFF
TRBV4-1	TRBJ2-7	CASSQDWEGRYEQYF
TRBV29-1	TRBJ2-3	CSVWGLARTDTQYF
TRBV27	TRBJ2-5	CASSLTRAQETQYF
TRBV29-1	TRBJ1-2	CSVEIRVGGYTF
TRBV28	TRBJ1-1	CASSTIRDSNTEAFF
TRBV9	TRBJ2-2	CASSAQNTGELFF
TRBV9	TRBJ2-3	CASSPSGRKTDTQYF
TRBV9	TRBJ2-7	CASSQEGWYEQYF
TRBV5-6	TRBJ1-1	CASSYGQGAYTEAFF
TRBV6-6	TRBJ1-2	CAGQGPDYGYTF
TRBV5-1	TRBJ2-1	CASSLISVEQFF
TRBV30	TRBJ1-1	CAWAGGRLTEAFF
TRBV4-2	TRBJ1-5	CASSEVQGGQPQHF
TRBV7-3	TRBJ2-2	CASSRTGERFTGELFF
TRBV23-1	TRBJ1-2	CASSRRVDWDGYTF
TRBV4-1	TRBJ2-7	CASSQDFGSYEQYF
TRBV29-1	TRBJ2-1	CSVELGSRRNEQFF
TRBV6-4	TRBJ2-2	CASSDETRENTGELFF
TRBV7-9	TRBJ1-2	CASSPGRIDGYTF
TRBV29-1	TRBJ2-7	CSVRLAGPYEQYF
TRBV12-5	TRBJ2-3	CASGGTGGRQDTQYF
TRBV29-1	TRBJ2-7	CSVRAGYEQYF
TRBV15	TRBJ1-2	CATSGPGAANYGYTF
TRBV27	TRBJ2-3	CASRETGQPDTQYF
TRBV29-1	TRBJ2-7	CSVMTGPTYEQYF
TRBV28	TRBJ2-3	CAISGTRSDTQYF
TRBV29-1	TRBJ1-1	CSVEILGEAFF
TRBV29-1	TRBJ1-2	CSVDPGQPYYGYTF
TRBV2	TRBJ2-1	CASRGTTSSSYNEQFF
TRBV2	-	CASSEVASGEQYF
TRBV29-1	TRBJ2-7	CSGLGGSYEQYF
TRBV2	TRBJ2-1	CASTPGLAGAYNEQFF
TRBV29-1	TRBJ2-1	CSAHPGGRDGNNEQFF
TRBV9	TRBJ2-1	CASSVNRDEQFF
TRBV4-2	TRBJ2-3	CASSPRTSTDTQYF
TRBV5-1	TRBJ2-7	CASSLTSGANYEQYF
TRBV13	TRBJ2-1	CASSLERDEQFF